This TCR beta chain was identified during a study of blood T cell repertoires in COVID-19. On the study more broadly: The samples span acute and convalescent COVID-19 from the United States, Italy and Spain. T cells, B-cell-depleted T cells, or PBMCs supplied cDNA or gDNA.

In the original processing: The authors estimated nucleated cell counts from reference gene primer amplification. Generated by immunoSEQ multiplex PCR, the TCRdb table keeps only in-frame clones and is missing some. D and trimming were read from the DNA, whereas the V and J calls and clone size are those reported in that table. The sample consists of 200,000 to 250,000 clones, around 86% of them appearing once. V lost 6 bases to trimming and J lost 1 base; unmatched junction nucleotides: 10. CDR3 size: 16 residues. Per the germline V gene, CDR1 is MNHEY and CDR2 is SVGEGT. Seattle-derived patients entered the study during active infection and were followed longitudinally.

The TCR sequence derives from a man aged 45 to 65 with COVID-19, enrolled during active disease. Sequenced input: peripheral blood. The chain is built from TRBV6-2 or TRBV6-3 and TRBJ2-7, with 9 bases identical to TRBD1. The CDR3 bases are TGTGCCAGCAGCTTAGGACAGGGGCTACTGTCCTACGAGCAGTACTTC. It yields the protein CASSLGQGLLSYEQYF.